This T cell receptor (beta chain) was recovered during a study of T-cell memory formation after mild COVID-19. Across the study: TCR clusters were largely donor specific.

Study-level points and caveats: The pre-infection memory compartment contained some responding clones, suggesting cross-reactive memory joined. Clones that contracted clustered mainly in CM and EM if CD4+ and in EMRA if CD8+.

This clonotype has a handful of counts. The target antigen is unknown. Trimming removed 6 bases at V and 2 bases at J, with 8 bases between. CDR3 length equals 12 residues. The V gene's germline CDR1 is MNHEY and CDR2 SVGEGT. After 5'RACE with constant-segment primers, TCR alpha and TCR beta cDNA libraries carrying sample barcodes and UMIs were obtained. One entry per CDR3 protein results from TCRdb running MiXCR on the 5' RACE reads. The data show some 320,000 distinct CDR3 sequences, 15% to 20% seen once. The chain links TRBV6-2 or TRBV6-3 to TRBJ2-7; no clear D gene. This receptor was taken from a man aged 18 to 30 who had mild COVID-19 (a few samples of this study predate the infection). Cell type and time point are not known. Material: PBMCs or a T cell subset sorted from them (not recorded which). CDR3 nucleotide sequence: TGTGCCAGCAGCCGAATCACCTACGAGCAGTACTTC. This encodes CASSRITYEQYF.